This record concerns one T cell receptor beta chain sequence. Its specificity is not known. The sample originates from a study of beta chain features in type 1 diabetes. General study points: Reads derived from cDNA could over-represent cells showing high TCR expression. PCR might pick shorter templates more often, in the same way for patients and controls.

The entirety of the isolated RNA underwent reverse transcription, so expressed TCRB transcripts were sequenced. The method was immunoSEQ multiplex PCR; TCRdb's version includes in-frame clones alone and lacks a portion of them. The table includes roughly 400,000 clones, approximately 14% detected once. Only one heparinised blood draw was taken per donor, and its volume averaged about 120 mL. Via CD45RO/CCR7/CD25/CD127/CD95/CD27, cells of the CD4+ naive, central memory, regulatory and stem cell-like memory subsets were sorted. Sequenced material: naive CD4+ T cells from blood. The clonotype originates from a man aged 25-40 years in good health.

Written as DNA, the CDR3 is TGTGCCAGCAGCTGGGGACTAGCGGGGCCAGATACGCAGTATTTT. It is translated as CASSWGLAGPDTQYF. The chain joins TRBV11-3 to TRBJ2-3; 13 positions agree with TRBD2. The junction had 2 bases not matched to a gene; V was cut back by 4 bases and J by 4 bases. Germline V gene data show CDR1 as SGHNT and CDR2 as YENEEA. The CDR3 contains 15 residues.